These 17 T cell receptor beta chains were all obtained from the same sample, sequenced in a study of shared clonotypes between healthy human individuals. Libraries were prepared by immunoSEQ multiplex PCR; TCRdb keeps only in-frame clonotypes and omits some of them. Here the sample spans about 2.4 million clones, approximately 94% being singletons. What was sequenced was naive CD4+ T cells sorted from blood. As to subset: CD45RA+ positively selected. Every receptor here comes from a man aged 18 to 29 in good health.

The chain combines TRBV18 with TRBJ2-7, with 8 bases that match TRBD2. The J segment lost 1 base and the V segment lost 2 bases, leaving 4 bases of the junction unmatched. In germline, CDR1 is KGHSH, CDR2 LQKENI. CDR3 size: 15 residues. CDR3 loop: CASSPEGGGSYEQYF. DNA of the CDR3: TGTGCCAGCTCACCAGAGGGCGGGGGGTCCTACGAGCAGTACTTC.

The DNA for the CDR3 is TGTGCCAGCAGTTTAAGAGCTAGCCCCAATGAGCAGTTCTTC. This encodes CASSLRASPNEQFF. The chain has TRBV27 and TRBJ2-1, with a tentative D call TRBD2 (5 bases). Germline V gene data show CDR1 as MNHEY and CDR2 as SMNVEV (reference sequence). The V end was cut by 2 bases, the J end by 6 bases, with 11 bases between. CDR3 length: 14 amino acids.

The V and J genes are TRBV5-4 and TRBJ1-1; D is unresolved. CDR1 and CDR2 from the germline V gene are SGHNT and YYREEE (reference sequence). The CDR3 has 13 residues. Trimming removed 2 bases from V and 7 bases from J, with 12 bases in between. Here the CDR3 DNA reads TGTGCCAGCAGCTTAATCCAGACCGGTGAAGCTTTCTTT. Its translation: CASSLIQTGEAFF.

The CDR3, as DNA: TGTGCCAGCAGTTTTGGGCAGCTTTATTCACCCCTCCACTTT. Its protein product is CASSFGQLYSPLHF. V is TRBV27 and J is TRBJ1-6; D remains unclear. Germline loops: CDR1 MNHEY, CDR2 SMNVEV (reference sequence). The CDR3 contains 14 residues. Trimming removed 3 bases at V and 8 bases at J, with 11 bases between.

A note on this clone: Within the sample, other DNA sequences also encode this same CDR3. The V call is TRBV7-2, the J call TRBJ1-3; 8 bases match TRBD1. The CDR3 runs to 14 residues. V lost 2 bases, J lost 4 bases, and 1 base stayed unmatched. CDR1 SGHTA and CDR2 FQGNSA come from the germline V gene. The CDR3 DNA is TGTGCCAGCAGCTTACAGGGGGCCGGAAACACCATATATTTT. It translates to CASSLQGAGNTIYF.

The chain's CDR3 is CAWRVGPGLGEGEQYF. The CDR3 nucleotides read TGTGCCTGGAGAGTCGGCCCGGGACTAGGAGAGGGGGAGCAGTACTTC. The V and J genes are TRBV30 and TRBJ2-7; 8 bases map to TRBD2. V was pared by 3 bases and J by 7 bases, with 17 bases of the junction left unmatched. Germline CDR1 and CDR2: GTSNPN and SVGIG (reference sequence). The CDR3 is 16 amino acids.

This chain joins TRBV19 and TRBJ1-2, with 7 bases matching TRBD1. V was clipped by 3 bases and J by 4 bases; unmatched bases: 11. The CDR3 length is 16 residues. Germline lookup yields CDR1 LNHDA and CDR2 SQIVND (reference sequence). The DNA of the CDR3 is TGTGCCAGTAGTATCCCCGGGACAGCTCTGTCCTATGGCTACACCTTC. Amino acids: CASSIPGTALSYGYTF.

The chain combines TRBV6-5 with TRBJ1-1; 10 bases map to TRBD1. V lost 6 bases and J lost 3; bases outside the gene matches: 7. The CDR3 has 15 amino acids. Germline loops: CDR1 MNHEY, CDR2 SVGAGI. The CDR3 here is CASRGTGVGDTEAFF. As DNA, the CDR3 is TGTGCCAGCAGAGGGACAGGGGTAGGAGACACTGAAGCTTTCTTT.

Only one count was recorded for this clone. The chain has TRBV5-1 and TRBJ1-1; 7 nucleotides match TRBD1. The V gene end was trimmed by 4 bases and the J gene end by 3 bases; junction bases not matched to a gene: 6. Germline values: CDR1 SGHRS, CDR2 YFSETQ. CDR3 length: 14 amino acids. As DNA, the CDR3 is TGCGCCAGCAGCGATAGACAGGGACACACTGAAGCTTTCTTT. Protein product: CASSDRQGHTEAFF.

This chain links TRBV7-2 with TRBJ2-5; TRBD2 agrees at 13 bases. Trimming at V came to 6 bases and at J to 7 bases, leaving 14 bases not matched to a gene. The CDR3 extends over 17 amino acids. Germline loops: CDR1 SGHTA, CDR2 FQGNSA. The CDR3 nucleotides are TGTGCCAGCAGGAGAACGGGACTAGCGGGATCCTGGGGGACCCAGTACTTC. Its protein is CASRRTGLAGSWGTQYF.

The sample holds a few counts of this clone. The chain joins TRBV7-8 to TRBJ1-1; D may be TRBD1 (5 bases). This CDR3 has 14 residues. CDR1 and CDR2 from the germline V gene are SGHVS and FQNEAQ. Trimming cost V 3 bases and J 3 bases, with 11 bases left between them. The CDR3 loop is CASSFRDGDTEAFF. CDR3 DNA sequence: TGTGCCAGCAGCTTCCGGGACGGGGACACTGAAGCTTTCTTT.

The table lists this clone with a count of one. V gene TRBV25-1 combines with J gene TRBJ2-1; D call uncertain. CDR3 length: 11 amino acids. The V and J ends lost 1 base and 12 bases respectively, with 7 bases between them. The germline V gene has CDR1 MGHDK and CDR2 SYGVNS. The CDR3 reads CASSEWFGQFF. The CDR3 bases are TGTGCCAGCAGTGAATGGTTCGGGCAGTTCTTC.

Details on this clone: Other DNA sequences in the same sample also yield this CDR3. The chain employs TRBV2 and TRBJ1-2; D gene ambiguous. Looked up from germline, CDR1 is SNHLY and CDR2 is FYNNEI. V was pared by 3 bases and J by 2 bases, with 7 bases between. This CDR3 is built from 13 residues. DNA for the CDR3: TGTGCCAGCAGTGAGGCCGGCAACTATGGCTACACCTTC. Residues: CASSEAGNYGYTF.

Concerning this clone: This sample includes further DNA sequences coding for the same CDR3. The chain employs TRBV6-5 and TRBJ1-1, with D possibly being TRBD1 (5 bases). This CDR3 comprises 12 residues. The V gene lost 2 bases and the J gene lost 9 bases, with 10 bases spanning the gap. Germline CDR1 is MNHEY and CDR2 is SVGAGI. This CDR3 is CASSYEGRQAFF. The CDR3 nucleotides are TGTGCCAGCAGTTACGAGGGGCGTCAAGCTTTCTTT.

The J gene is TRBJ2-3, the V gene TRBV5-4; 8 bases agree with TRBD2. The ends lost 3 bases at V and 4 bases at J; junction bases unmatched: 4. This CDR3 region has 14 residues. Germline CDR1 reads SGHNT; CDR2 reads YYREEE (reference sequence). DNA for the CDR3: TGTGCCAGCAGCTGGTCTAGCGGGTCAGATACGCAGTATTTT. Translating gives CASSWSSGSDTQYF.

The chain links TRBV6-4 to TRBJ2-2, with D perhaps being TRBD1 or TRBD2 (5 bases each). Germline loops: CDR1 MRHNA, CDR2 SNTAGT. V lost 4 bases, J lost 7 bases, and 10 bases lay in between. The CDR3 totals 13 residues. This CDR3 is CASSGEGNGELFF. CDR3 in DNA: TGTGCCAGCAGTGGCGAGGGGAACGGGGAGCTGTTTTTT.

The V call is TRBV6-6, the J call TRBJ1-4; 9 bases are shared with TRBD1. The CDR3 totals 15 residues. CDR1 and CDR2 (germline): MNHNY, SVGAGI (reference sequence). After removal of 10 bases from V and 8 bases from J, the junction contained 14 bases not matched to a gene. The CDR3 loop reads CAIRLGQGKKEKLFF. The CDR3 DNA reads as TGTGCCATCCGACTAGGACAGGGGAAGAAGGAAAAACTGTTTTTT.